This T cell receptor (beta chain) was recorded in a study of identical twins. Findings of the study overall: Insertions were reduced in abundant cord blood beta clonotypes but not in memory repertoires. Because invariant MAIT and iNKT cells could be present, zero-insertion analyses could be partly confounded.

Template switching supplied a universal primer site; unique molecular identifiers were carried on the cDNA. TCRdb used MiXCR to reprocess the 5' RACE reads, holding one entry per CDR3 protein. The top ten clones hold roughly 1.6% of a sample with approximately 600,000 distinct CDR3 sequences, around 7.4% of them seen once. Donors were all healthy Caucasians. This CDR3 region has 15 residues. The junction had 4 bases not matched to a gene; V was cut back by 4 bases and J by 4 bases. CDR1 and CDR2 from the germline V gene are SGHAT and FQNNGV. About this clonotype: Its antigen is as yet unknown.

The data also belong to a second study, concerning yellow fever vaccine responses in identical twins.

The origin of this receptor is a woman between 18 and 29 years old in good health. The specimen sequenced was PBMCs. The J gene is TRBJ2-1, the V gene TRBV11-2, with TRBD2 matching 10 bases. CDR3 DNA sequence: TGTGCCAGCAGCTGGACTAGCGGACAGTACAATGAGCAGTTCTTC. It encodes CASSWTSGQYNEQFF.